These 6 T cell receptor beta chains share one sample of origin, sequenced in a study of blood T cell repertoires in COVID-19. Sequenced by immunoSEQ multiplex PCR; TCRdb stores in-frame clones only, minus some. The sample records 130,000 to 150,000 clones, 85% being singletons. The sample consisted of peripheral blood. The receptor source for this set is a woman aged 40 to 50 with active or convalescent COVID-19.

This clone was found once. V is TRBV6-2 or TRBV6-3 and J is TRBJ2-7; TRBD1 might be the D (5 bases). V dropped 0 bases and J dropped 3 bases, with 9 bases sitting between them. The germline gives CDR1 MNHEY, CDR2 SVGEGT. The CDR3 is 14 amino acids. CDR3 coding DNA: TGTGCCAGCAGTTACTCGGGGCAGTTCTACGAGCAGTACTTC. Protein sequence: CASSYSGQFYEQYF.

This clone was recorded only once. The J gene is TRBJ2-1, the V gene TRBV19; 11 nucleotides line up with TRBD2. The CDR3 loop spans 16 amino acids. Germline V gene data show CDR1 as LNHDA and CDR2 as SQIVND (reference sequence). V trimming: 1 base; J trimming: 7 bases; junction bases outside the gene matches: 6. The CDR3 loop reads CASSIAFSGGGNEQFF. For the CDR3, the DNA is TGTGCCAGTAGTATAGCGTTTAGCGGGGGGGGTAATGAGCAGTTCTTC.

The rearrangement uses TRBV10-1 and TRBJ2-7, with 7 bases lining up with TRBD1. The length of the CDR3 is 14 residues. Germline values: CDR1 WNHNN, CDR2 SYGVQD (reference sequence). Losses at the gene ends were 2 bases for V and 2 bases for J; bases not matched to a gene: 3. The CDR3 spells CASSEDRVPYEQYF. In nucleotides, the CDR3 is TGCGCCAGCAGTGAGGACAGGGTCCCCTACGAGCAGTACTTC.

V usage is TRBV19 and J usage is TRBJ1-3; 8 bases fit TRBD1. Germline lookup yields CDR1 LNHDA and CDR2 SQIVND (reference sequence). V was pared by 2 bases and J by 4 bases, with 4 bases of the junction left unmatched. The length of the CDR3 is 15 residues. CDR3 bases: TGTGCCAGTAGTATACAGGGGGCGTACGGAAACACCATATATTTT. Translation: CASSIQGAYGNTIYF.

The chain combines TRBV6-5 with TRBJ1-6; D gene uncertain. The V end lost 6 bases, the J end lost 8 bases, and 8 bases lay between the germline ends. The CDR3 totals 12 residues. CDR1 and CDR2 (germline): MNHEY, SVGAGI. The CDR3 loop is CASRKDYSPLHF. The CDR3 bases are TGTGCCAGCAGAAAGGACTATTCACCCCTCCACTTT.

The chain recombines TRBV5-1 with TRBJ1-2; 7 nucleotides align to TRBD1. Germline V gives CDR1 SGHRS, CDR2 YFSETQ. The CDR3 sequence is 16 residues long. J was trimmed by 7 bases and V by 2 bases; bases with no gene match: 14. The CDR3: CASSLSTGYTGGGYTF. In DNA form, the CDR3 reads TGCGCCAGCAGCTTATCGACAGGGTATACGGGTGGTGGCTACACCTTC. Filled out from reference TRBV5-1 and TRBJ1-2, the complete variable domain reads KAGVTQTPRYLIKTRGQQVTLSCSPISGHRSVSWYQQTPGQGLQFLFEYFSETQRNKGNFPGRFSGRQFSNSRSEMNVSTLELGDSALYLCASSLSTGYTGGGYTFGSGTRLTVV.